This TCR beta chain was identified during a study of T cell repertoires in cytomegalovirus infection. Overall study: Indicated by public TCR beta signatures were CMV infection and matching HLA type. Broader study findings: Across the ex vivo response, the dominant clonotypes were HLA-C-restricted CMV-specific TCR beta clonotypes.

The CDR3 has 16 amino acids. The V end was cut by 2 bases, the J end by 3 bases, with 17 bases between. In germline, CDR1 is SGHTA, CDR2 FQGNSA. MiXCR, run by TCRdb on the reads, gives a single entry per CDR3 protein. The sample records some 130,000 distinct CDR3 sequences, 7.5% to 9% being singletons. This clonotype was observed many times. What it binds is unknown. The receptor was derived from a human donor in good health (CMV status not recorded). Some clones in this sample may be carry-over from other donors' samples. The rearrangement links TRBV7-2 to TRBJ2-7, with D unresolved. The specimen was PBMCs. DNA of the CDR3: TGTGCCAGCAGCTTAACGCGGTCCCCCATGGACTACGAGCAGTACTTC. As protein: CASSLTRSPMDYEQYF.